This record covers a single T cell receptor (beta chain). Data came from immunoSEQ multiplex PCR; TCRdb stores just in-frame clones and leaves some out. The table lists 30,000 to 35,000 clones, about 90% of them singletons. The data were taken from a study of T cell changes during pregnancy in multiple sclerosis. V was shortened by 3 bases and J by 4 bases, with 7 bases between the two germline ends. The CDR3 contains 13 residues. Germline CDR1 reads SEHNR; CDR2 reads FQNEAQ (reference sequence). This specimen was CD4+ T cells from peripheral blood mononuclear cells, taken in the third trimester of pregnancy. The sequence was collected from a female donor in good health, enrolled as a control in a pregnancy study. V is TRBV7-9 and J is TRBJ2-4; tentatively, D is TRBD1 (5 bases). CDR3 loop: CASSFRDKNIQYF. The CDR3 region has the DNA TGTGCCAGCAGCTTCAGGGATAAAAACATTCAGTACTTC. Using reference TRBV7-9 and TRBJ2-4 for the parts outside the CDR3, the full variable domain is DTGVSQNPRHKITKRGQNVTFRCDPISEHNRLYWYRQTLGQGPEFLTYFQNEAQLEKSRLLSDRFSAERPKGSFSTLEIQRTEQGDSAMYLCASSFRDKNIQYFGAGTRLSVL.